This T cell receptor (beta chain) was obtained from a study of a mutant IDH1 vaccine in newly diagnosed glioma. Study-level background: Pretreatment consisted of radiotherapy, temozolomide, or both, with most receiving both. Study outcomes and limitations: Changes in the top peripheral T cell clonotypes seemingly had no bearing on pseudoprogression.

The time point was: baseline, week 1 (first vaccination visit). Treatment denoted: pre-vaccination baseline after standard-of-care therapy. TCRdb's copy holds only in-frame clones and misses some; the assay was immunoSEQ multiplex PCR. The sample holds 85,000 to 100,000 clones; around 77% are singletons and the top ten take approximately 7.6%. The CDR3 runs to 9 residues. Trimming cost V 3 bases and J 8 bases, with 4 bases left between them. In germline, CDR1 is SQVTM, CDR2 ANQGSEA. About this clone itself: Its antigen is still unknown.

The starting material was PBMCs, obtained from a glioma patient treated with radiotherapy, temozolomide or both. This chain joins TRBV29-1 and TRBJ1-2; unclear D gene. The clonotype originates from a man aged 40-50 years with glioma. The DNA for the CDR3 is TGCAGCGTTGATCTAGGCTACACCTTC. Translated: CSVDLGYTF. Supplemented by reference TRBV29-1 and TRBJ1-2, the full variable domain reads SAVISQKPSRDICQRGTSLTIQCQVDSQVTMMFWYRQQPGQSLTLIATANQGSEATYESGFVIDKFPISRPNLTFSTLTVSNMSPEDSSIYLCSVDLGYTFGSGTRLTVV.